Following are 15 T cell receptor beta chains from one sample sequenced in a study of identical twins (dated by TCRdb to between 2015 and 2016). The library was built by means of 5' RACE. The sequencer was an Illumina HiSeq 2000. In-frame beta chains were kept once TCRdb had trimmed the public reads at Q25 with fastp and called clones with MiXCR. Identical CDR3 proteins give one entry, which carries the most common genes and DNA. This sample holds approximately 550,000 distinct CDR3 sequences; about 20% were observed only once. Approximately 0.48% of the sample rests with the top ten. This sample also belongs to another study, concerning yellow fever vaccine responses in identical twins.

The sequenced sample consisted of CD4+ T cells sorted from blood. These receptors all come from a woman younger than 35 in good health.

The J gene is TRBJ1-1, the V gene TRBV9; the D is unclear. The CDR3 totals 15 residues. Germline assignment: CDR1 SGDLS and CDR2 YYNGEE. V was trimmed by 2 bases and J by 1 base, leaving 12 bases between them. CDR3 sequence (DNA): TGTGCCAGCAGCGTCCGGTCGGCCCCGAACACTGAAGCTTTCTTT. This codes for CASSVRSAPNTEAFF. The full variable domain, rest sourced from reference TRBV9 and TRBJ1-1, is DSGVTQTPKHLITATGQRVTLRCSPRSGDLSVYWYQQSLDQGLQFLIQYYNGEERAKGNILERFSAQQFPDLHSELNLSSLELGDSALYFCASSVRSAPNTEAFFGQGTRLTVV.

The CDR3 is CASSVAPSGYYNEQFF. DNA of the CDR3: TGTGCCAGCAGCGTAGCTCCTAGCGGCTATTACAATGAGCAGTTCTTC. The rearrangement uses TRBV9 and TRBJ2-1, with 7 bases fitting TRBD2. V lost 0 bases and J lost 4; bases outside the gene matches: 7. CDR1 and CDR2 from the germline V gene are SGDLS and YYNGEE. This CDR3 comprises 16 residues.

The chain combines TRBV3-1 with TRBJ2-7; possibly TRBD2 for D (5 bases). Trimming removed 1 base at V and 3 bases at J, with 13 bases between. This CDR3 has 15 residues. Germline CDR1 LGHDT, CDR2 YNNKEL (reference sequence). Written as DNA, the CDR3 is TGTGCCAGCAGCCAAGGGGGAGAGGGTGTCTACGAGCAGTACGTC. It specifies CASSQGGEGVYEQYV.

This clonotype was counted only a few times. The rearrangement uses TRBV4-1 and TRBJ2-5; perhaps TRBD2 as D (6 bases). The CDR3 sequence is 15 residues long. CDR1 is MGHRA, CDR2 YSYEKL, per germline. Trimming left V 0 bases short and J 1 base short, with 9 bases between. Written as DNA, the CDR3 is TGCGCCAGCAGCCAAGAAAGGAGGGGCCAAGAGACCCAGTACTTC. It codes for CASSQERRGQETQYF.

V usage is TRBV11-2 and J usage is TRBJ2-1, with D maybe TRBD1 (5 bases). The germline V gene has CDR1 SGHAT and CDR2 FQNNGV. The CDR3 has 13 residues. Trimming removed 0 bases from V and 9 bases from J, with 9 bases in between. In DNA, the CDR3 is TGTGCCAGCAGCTTAGACAGGGTAGCTGAGCAGTTCTTC. Amino acid sequence: CASSLDRVAEQFF. Looking up the rest from reference TRBV11-2 and TRBJ2-1 gives the full variable domain: EAGVAQSPRYKIIEKRQSVAFWCNPISGHATLYWYQQILGQGPKLLIQFQNNGVVDDSQLPKDRFSAERLKGVDSTLKIQPAKLEDSAVYLCASSLDRVAEQFFGPGTRLTVL.

This clonotype was detected only a few times. The rearrangement joins TRBV5-1 to TRBJ2-7, with a weak D call TRBD2 (6 bases). CDR3 length equals 15 residues. CDR1 and CDR2 (germline): SGHRS, YFSETQ. With 0 bases removed from V and 6 bases from J, the gap between germline ends came to 16 bases. Here the CDR3 reads CASSLAGGSLGEQYF. The CDR3 DNA reads TGCGCCAGCAGCTTGGCCGGGGGAAGTCTGGGCGAGCAGTACTTC.

The rearrangement links TRBV27 to TRBJ2-3; D gene ambiguous. CDR3 length: 14 residues. With 2 bases removed from V and 3 bases from J, the gap between germline ends came to 9 bases. Germline V gene sequence: CDR1 MNHEY, CDR2 SMNVEV (reference sequence). Here the CDR3 reads CASSLAVPTDTQYF. In DNA form, the CDR3 reads TGTGCCAGCAGTTTAGCGGTACCTACAGATACGCAGTATTTT.

The V and J genes are TRBV29-1 and TRBJ2-7; D uncertain. Trimming left V 4 bases short and J 3 bases short, with 25 bases between. This CDR3 is 17 amino acids long. Germline CDR1 is SQVTM and CDR2 is ANQGSEA. The CDR3: CSVADAELTRAIYEQYF. CDR3 DNA sequence: TGCAGCGTTGCAGACGCTGAGCTCACAAGGGCGATCTACGAGCAGTACTTC.

This chain uses TRBV5-1 with TRBJ2-3, with D possibly TRBD1 on 5 matching bases. There are 14 residues in the CDR3. V lost 4 bases, J lost 2 bases, and 11 bases lay in between. Germline CDR1 SGHRS, CDR2 YFSETQ. CDR3 amino acids: CASSVPGNTDTQYF. In DNA, the CDR3 is TGCGCCAGCAGCGTTCCAGGGAACACAGATACGCAGTATTTT.

The chain uses TRBV5-4 and TRBJ1-1, with unresolved D. CDR1 is SGHNT and CDR2 is YYREEE in the germline V gene (reference sequence). This CDR3 has 15 amino acids. V was pared by 4 bases and J by 0 bases, with 13 bases between. The CDR3 region is CASSPLPGVNTEAFF. CDR3 coding DNA: TGTGCCAGCAGCCCCCTGCCGGGCGTGAACACTGAAGCTTTCTTT.

The V call is TRBV29-1, the J call TRBJ2-3, with TRBD2 matching 7 bases. This CDR3 is 12 amino acids long. The germline CDR1 and CDR2 sequences are SQVTM and ANQGSEA. Unmatched junction bases numbered 5, after V lost 7 bases and J lost 4 bases. The CDR3 DNA is TGCAGCGACACGAGCGGGGCAGATACGCAGTATTTT. Amino acids: CSDTSGADTQYF.

The rearrangement links TRBV20-1 to TRBJ2-3, with a weak D call TRBD1 (6 bases). CDR3 size: 16 residues. The V and J ends lost 6 bases and 1 base respectively, with 20 bases between them. Germline CDR1 DFQATT, CDR2 SNEGSKA (reference sequence). CDR3 DNA sequence: TGCAGTGCCCTTTCCCCCGGGACAAGAGGCACAGATACGCAGTATTTT. Translating gives CSALSPGTRGTDTQYF.

This clonotype appeared a few times. This sequence joins TRBV7-8 and TRBJ1-3, with a tentative D call TRBD1 (5 bases). Germline values: CDR1 SGHVS, CDR2 FQNEAQ. This CDR3 is 16 amino acids long. Trimming stripped 2 bases from V and 4 bases from J, with 15 bases between. CDR3 nucleotides: TGTGCCAGCAGCTTAAATCTGGGGGGTACCGGAAACACCATATATTTT. This translates into CASSLNLGGTGNTIYF.

The chain has TRBV20-1 and TRBJ2-5, with D unclear. The CDR3 loop spans 14 amino acids. CDR1 and CDR2 (germline): DFQATT, SNEGSKA (reference sequence). The V gene lost 6 bases and the J gene lost 5 bases, with 19 bases spanning the gap. The CDR3 region is CSARAQQPLETQYF. CDR3 sequence (DNA): TGCAGTGCCCGGGCTCAACAGCCGCTGGAGACCCAGTACTTC.

This clonotype was seen repeatedly, ten times or more. The V call is TRBV5-1, the J call TRBJ1-4; 7 positions match TRBD1. Trimming cost V 0 bases and J 5 bases; bases outside gene matches: 4. Germline CDR1 SGHRS, CDR2 YFSETQ. This CDR3 has 15 amino acids. CDR3 loop: CASSLGQGRNEKLFF. CDR3 nucleotide sequence: TGCGCCAGCAGCTTGGGACAGGGCCGAAATGAAAAACTGTTTTTT.